This record covers a single TCR beta chain. Its cognate antigen is unknown. This sample is part of a study of T-cell reconstitution after alpha-beta-depleted transplantation in children. General observations from the study: One year post-transplant, T-cell counts and diversity were largely derived from T cells produced anew. At day 60, the high TCRbeta diversity found in some patients originated from recipient T cells and thymic progenitors that had survived. Several hundred expanded graft clones reportedly supplied alpha-beta T cells about two months after transplant.

For TCRbeta, the library was prepared with unique molecular identifiers. TCRdb reanalysed the PCR reads using MiXCR and keeps one entry per CDR3 protein. Here the sample spans 440,000 or so distinct CDR3 sequences, 43% being singletons. Looked up from germline, CDR1 is DFQATT and CDR2 is SNEGSKA (reference sequence). The J segment lost 6 bases and the V segment lost 5 bases, leaving 14 bases of the junction unmatched. This CDR3 is 16 amino acids long. The clonotype was recovered from a girl aged 2-10 years with aplastic anemia, due to receive a stem cell transplant. V usage is TRBV20-1 and J usage is TRBJ2-1; 9 nucleotides line up with TRBD2. Sequenced material: PBMCs, taken before TCRalphabeta/CD19-depleted stem cell transplant. CDR3: CSAATNSGSPRNEQFF. In nucleotides, the CDR3 is TGCAGTGCTGCAACCAATAGCGGGAGCCCCCGCAATGAGCAGTTCTTC.